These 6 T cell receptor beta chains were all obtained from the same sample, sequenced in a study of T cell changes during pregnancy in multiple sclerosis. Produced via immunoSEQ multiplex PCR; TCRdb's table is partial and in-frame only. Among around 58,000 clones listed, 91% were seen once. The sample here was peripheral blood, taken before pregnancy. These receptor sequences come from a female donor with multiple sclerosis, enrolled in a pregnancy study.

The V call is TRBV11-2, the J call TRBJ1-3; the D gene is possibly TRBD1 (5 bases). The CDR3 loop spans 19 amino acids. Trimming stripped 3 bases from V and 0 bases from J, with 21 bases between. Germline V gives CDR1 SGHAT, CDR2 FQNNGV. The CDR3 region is CASSFTGVGPHHSGNTIYF. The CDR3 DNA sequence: TGTGCCAGCAGCTTTACAGGCGTAGGGCCGCACCACTCTGGAAACACCATATATTTT. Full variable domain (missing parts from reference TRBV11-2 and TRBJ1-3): EAGVAQSPRYKIIEKRQSVAFWCNPISGHATLYWYQQILGQGPKLLIQFQNNGVVDDSQLPKDRFSAERLKGVDSTLKIQPAKLEDSAVYLCASSFTGVGPHHSGNTIYFGEGSWLTVV.

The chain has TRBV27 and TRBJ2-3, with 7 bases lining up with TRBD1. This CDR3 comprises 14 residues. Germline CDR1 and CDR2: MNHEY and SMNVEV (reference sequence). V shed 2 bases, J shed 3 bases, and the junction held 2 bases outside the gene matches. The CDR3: CASSLDRVTDTQYF. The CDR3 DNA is TGTGCCAGCAGTTTAGACAGGGTAACAGATACGCAGTATTTT.

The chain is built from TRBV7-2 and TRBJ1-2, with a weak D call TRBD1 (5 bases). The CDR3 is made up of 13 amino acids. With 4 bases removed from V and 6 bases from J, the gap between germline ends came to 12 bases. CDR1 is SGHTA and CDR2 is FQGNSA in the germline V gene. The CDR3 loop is CASSSRGWDGYTF. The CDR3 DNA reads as TGTGCCAGCAGCTCACGGGGGTGGGATGGCTACACCTTC.

Here the CDR3 DNA reads TGCGCCAGCAGCTTGAGTTTGGGGGCCGGCACAGATACGCAGTATTTT. Amino acid sequence: CASSLSLGAGTDTQYF. The V and J genes are TRBV5-1 and TRBJ2-3, with D tentatively TRBD1 (6 bases). This CDR3 region has 16 residues. Germline V gives CDR1 SGHRS, CDR2 YFSETQ. Trimming stripped 1 base from V and 1 base from J, with 13 bases between. Supplemented by reference TRBV5-1 and TRBJ2-3, the full variable domain reads KAGVTQTPRYLIKTRGQQVTLSCSPISGHRSVSWYQQTPGQGLQFLFEYFSETQRNKGNFPGRFSGRQFSNSRSEMNVSTLELGDSALYLCASSLSLGAGTDTQYFGPGTRLTVL.

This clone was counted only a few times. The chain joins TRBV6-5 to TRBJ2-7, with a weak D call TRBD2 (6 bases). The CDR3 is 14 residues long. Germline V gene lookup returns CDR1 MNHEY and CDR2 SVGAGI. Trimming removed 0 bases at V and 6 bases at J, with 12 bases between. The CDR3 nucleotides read TGTGCCAGCAGTTACTCGACCGTCGGGGGCGAGCAGTACTTC. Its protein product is CASSYSTVGGEQYF.

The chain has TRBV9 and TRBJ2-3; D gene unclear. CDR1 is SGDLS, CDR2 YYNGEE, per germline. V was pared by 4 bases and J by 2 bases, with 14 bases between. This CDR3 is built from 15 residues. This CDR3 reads CASSFTSVLTDTQYF. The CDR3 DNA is TGTGCCAGCAGCTTCACTTCCGTCCTCACAGATACGCAGTATTTT.